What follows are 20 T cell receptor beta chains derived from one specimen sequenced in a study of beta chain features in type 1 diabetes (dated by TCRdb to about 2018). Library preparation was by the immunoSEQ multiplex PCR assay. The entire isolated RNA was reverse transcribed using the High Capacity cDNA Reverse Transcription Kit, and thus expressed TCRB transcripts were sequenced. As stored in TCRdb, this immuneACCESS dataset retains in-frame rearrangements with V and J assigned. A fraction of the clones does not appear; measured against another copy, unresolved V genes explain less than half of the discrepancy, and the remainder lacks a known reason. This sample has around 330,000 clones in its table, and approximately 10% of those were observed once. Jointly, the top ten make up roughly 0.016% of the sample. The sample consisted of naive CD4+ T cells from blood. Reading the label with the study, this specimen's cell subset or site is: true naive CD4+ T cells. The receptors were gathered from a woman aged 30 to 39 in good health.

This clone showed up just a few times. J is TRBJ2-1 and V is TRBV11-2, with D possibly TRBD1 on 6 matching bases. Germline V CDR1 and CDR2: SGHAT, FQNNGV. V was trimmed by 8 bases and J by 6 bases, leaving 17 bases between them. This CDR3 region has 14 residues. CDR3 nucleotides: TGTGCCAGCTGCCGTCTGGGACACCCCAATGAGCAGTTCTTC. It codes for CASCRLGHPNEQFF.

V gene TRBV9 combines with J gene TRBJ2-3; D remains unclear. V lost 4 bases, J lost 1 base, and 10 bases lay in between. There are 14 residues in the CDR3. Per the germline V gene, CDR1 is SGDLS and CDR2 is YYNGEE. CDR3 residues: CASSPRLGTDTQYF. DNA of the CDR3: TGTGCCAGCAGCCCCAGACTCGGCACAGATACGCAGTATTTT.

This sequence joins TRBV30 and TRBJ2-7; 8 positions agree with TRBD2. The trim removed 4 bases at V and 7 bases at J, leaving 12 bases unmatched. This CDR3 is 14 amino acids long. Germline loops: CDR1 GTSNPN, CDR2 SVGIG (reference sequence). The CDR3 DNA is TGTGCCTGGATGACGGGAGGGCGGACGGAAGAGCAGTACTTC. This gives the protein CAWMTGGRTEEQYF.

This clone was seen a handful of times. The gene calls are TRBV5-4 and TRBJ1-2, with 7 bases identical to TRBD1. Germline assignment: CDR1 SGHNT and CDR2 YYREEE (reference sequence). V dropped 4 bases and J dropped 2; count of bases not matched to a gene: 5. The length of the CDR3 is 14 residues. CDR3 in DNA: TGTGCCAGCAGCCAGACAGGGTCCAACTATGGCTACACCTTC. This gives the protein CASSQTGSNYGYTF.

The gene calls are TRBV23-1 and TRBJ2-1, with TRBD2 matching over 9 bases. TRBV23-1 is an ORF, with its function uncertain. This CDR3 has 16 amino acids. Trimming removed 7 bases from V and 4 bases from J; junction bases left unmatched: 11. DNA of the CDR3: TGCGCCAGCACGACTAGCGGACCTCAGGAGTACAATGAGCAGTTCTTC. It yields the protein CASTTSGPQEYNEQFF.

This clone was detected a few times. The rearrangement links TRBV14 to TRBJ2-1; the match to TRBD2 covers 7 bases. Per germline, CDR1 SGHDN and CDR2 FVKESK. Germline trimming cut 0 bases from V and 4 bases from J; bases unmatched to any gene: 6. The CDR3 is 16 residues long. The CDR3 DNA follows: TGTGCCAGCAGCCAAGATCTGGGCGGGAGTTACAATGAGCAGTTCTTC. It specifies CASSQDLGGSYNEQFF.

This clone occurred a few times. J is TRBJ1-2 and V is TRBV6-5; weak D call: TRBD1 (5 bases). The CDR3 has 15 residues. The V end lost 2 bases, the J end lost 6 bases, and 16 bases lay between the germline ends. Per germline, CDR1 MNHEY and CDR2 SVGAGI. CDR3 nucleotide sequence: TGTGCCAGCAGTTACCGAGGAGGGGAGCTTGATGGCTACACCTTC. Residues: CASSYRGGELDGYTF.

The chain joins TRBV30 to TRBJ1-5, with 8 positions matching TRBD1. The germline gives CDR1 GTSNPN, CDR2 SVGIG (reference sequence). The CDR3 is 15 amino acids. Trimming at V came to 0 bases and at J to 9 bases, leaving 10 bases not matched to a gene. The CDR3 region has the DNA TGTGCCTGGAGTGTGACAGGGGCGCCCGGGGTGCCCCAGCATTTT. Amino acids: CAWSVTGAPGVPQHF.

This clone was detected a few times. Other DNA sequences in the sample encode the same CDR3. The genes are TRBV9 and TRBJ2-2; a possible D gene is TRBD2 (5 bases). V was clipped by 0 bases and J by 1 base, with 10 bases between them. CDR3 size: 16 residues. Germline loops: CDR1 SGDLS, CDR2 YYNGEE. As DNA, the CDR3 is TGTGCCAGCAGCGTAGTTTCGAGCGGGAACACCGGGGAGCTGTTTTTT. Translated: CASSVVSSGNTGELFF.

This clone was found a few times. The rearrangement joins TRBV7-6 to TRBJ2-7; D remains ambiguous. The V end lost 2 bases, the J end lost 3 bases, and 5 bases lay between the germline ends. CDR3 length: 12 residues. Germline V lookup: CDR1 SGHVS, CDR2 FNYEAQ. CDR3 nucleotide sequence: TGTGCCAGCAGCTTATCAATCTACGAGCAGTACTTC. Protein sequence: CASSLSIYEQYF.

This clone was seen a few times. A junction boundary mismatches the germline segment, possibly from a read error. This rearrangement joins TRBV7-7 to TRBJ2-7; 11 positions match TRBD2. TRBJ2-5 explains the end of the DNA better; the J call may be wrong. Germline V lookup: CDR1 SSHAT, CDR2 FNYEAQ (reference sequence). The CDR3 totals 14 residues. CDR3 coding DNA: TGTGCTAGCAGCCATAGCGGGAGGGGTGAGACCCAGTACTTC. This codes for CASSHSGRGETQYF.

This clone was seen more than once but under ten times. The CDR3 DNA reads as TGCGCCAGCAGTCAGGGACTAGCGGGAGTTTTATCCTACGAGCAGTACTTC. This gives the protein CASSQGLAGVLSYEQYF. The V gene is TRBV23-1, the J gene TRBJ2-7; 14 bases align to TRBD2. Being an ORF, TRBV23-1 has a function that is uncertain. The V gene end was trimmed by 3 bases and the J gene end by 1 base; junction bases not matched to a gene: 5. The CDR3 contains 17 residues.

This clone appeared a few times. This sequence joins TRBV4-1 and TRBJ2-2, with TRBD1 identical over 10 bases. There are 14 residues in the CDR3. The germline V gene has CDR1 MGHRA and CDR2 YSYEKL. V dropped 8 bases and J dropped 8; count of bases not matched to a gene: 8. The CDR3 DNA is TGCGCCAGCTCCTCAAGACAGGGGGCTGGGGAGCTGTTTTTT. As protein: CASSSRQGAGELFF.

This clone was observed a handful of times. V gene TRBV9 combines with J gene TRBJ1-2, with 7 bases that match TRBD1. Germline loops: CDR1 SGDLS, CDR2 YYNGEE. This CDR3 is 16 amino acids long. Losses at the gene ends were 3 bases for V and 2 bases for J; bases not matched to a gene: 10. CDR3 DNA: TGTGCCAGCAGCGGCGGGACAGCCATCCCGAACTATGGCTACACCTTC. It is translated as CASSGGTAIPNYGYTF.

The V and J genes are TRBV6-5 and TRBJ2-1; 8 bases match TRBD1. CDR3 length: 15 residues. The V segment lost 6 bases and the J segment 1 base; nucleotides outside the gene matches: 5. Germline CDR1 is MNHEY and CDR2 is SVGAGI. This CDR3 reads CASRTGTGSYNEQFF. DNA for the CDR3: TGTGCCAGCAGAACCGGGACAGGATCCTACAATGAGCAGTTCTTC.

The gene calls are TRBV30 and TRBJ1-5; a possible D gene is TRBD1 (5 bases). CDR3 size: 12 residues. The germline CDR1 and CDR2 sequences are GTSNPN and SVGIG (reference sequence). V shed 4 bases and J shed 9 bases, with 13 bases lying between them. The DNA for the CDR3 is TGTGCCTGGAAGACAGACGTAGGGCCCCAGCATTTT. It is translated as CAWKTDVGPQHF. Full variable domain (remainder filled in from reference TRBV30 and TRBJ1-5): SQTIHQWPATLVQPVGSPLSLECTVEGTSNPNLYWYRQAAGRGLQLLFYSVGIGQISSEVPQNLSASRPQDRQFILSSKKLLLSDSGFYLCAWKTDVGPQHFGDGTRLSIL.

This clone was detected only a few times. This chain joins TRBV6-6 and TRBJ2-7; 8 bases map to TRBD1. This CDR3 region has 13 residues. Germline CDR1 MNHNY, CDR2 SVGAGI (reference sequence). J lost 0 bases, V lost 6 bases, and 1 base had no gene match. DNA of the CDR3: TGTGCCAGCAGAACAGGGGGCTCCTACGAGCAGTACTTC. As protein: CASRTGGSYEQYF.

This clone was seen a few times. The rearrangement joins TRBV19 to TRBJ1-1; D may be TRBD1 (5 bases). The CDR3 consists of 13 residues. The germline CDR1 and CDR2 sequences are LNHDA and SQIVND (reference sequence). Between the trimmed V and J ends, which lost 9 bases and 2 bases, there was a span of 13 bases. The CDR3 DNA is TGTGCCAGCGCTACACAGGCTAACACTGAAGCTTTCTTT. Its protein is CASATQANTEAFF.

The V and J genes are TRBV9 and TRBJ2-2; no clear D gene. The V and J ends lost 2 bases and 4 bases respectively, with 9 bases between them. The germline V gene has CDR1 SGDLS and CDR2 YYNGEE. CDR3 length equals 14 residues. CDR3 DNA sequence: TGTGCCAGCAGCGTTAGCTTGGGCACCGGGGAGCTGTTTTTT. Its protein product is CASSVSLGTGELFF.

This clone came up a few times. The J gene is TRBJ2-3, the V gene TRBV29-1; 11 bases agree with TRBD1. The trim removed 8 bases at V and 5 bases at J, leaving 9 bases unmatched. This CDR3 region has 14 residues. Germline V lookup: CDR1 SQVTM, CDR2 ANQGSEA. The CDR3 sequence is CSSTGTGGIDTQYF. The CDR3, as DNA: TGCAGCTCGACCGGGACAGGGGGAATAGATACGCAGTATTTT.